These T cell receptor beta chains were read from a single sample in a study of T-cell memory formation after mild COVID-19. One entry per CDR3 protein, called by TCRdb with MiXCR from the 5' RACE reads. Here the sample spans fewer than 250,000 distinct CDR3 sequences, roughly a tenth being singletons. Material: PBMCs or a T cell subset sorted from them (not recorded which). The source of these receptors is a man in his late teens or twenties who had mild COVID-19 (a few samples of this study predate the infection). Cell type and time point are not known. The CDR3 runs from the conserved cysteine through the conserved F or W. D genes are given only for firm matches. Clone size, where shown, is once, few, many, or a class for clones that have expanded.

size	V	D	J	DNA	CDR3
.	TRBV9	TRBD1	TRBJ1-2	TGTGCCAGTACCTTGGCAGGGGGAAGTAACTATGGCTACACCTTC	CASTLAGGSNYGYTF
few	TRBV2	TRBD2	TRBJ2-7	TGTGCCAGCAGGACGGGACTAGCGACCTTTAAGCAGTACTTC	CASRTGLATFKQYF
few	TRBV12-3/TRBV12-4	.	TRBJ1-1	TGTGCCAGCAGTTCAGGGGTCCGCACTGAAGCTTTCTTT	CASSSGVRTEAFF
few	TRBV6-2/TRBV6-3	.	TRBJ2-5	TGTGCCAGCCGGACTGGCGGAGAGACCCAGTACTTC	CASRTGGETQYF
few	TRBV29-1	.	TRBJ2-7	TGCAGCGTTGGGGGGCGAAACCCCTACGAGCAGTACTTC	CSVGGRNPYEQYF
few	TRBV7-8	TRBD1	TRBJ2-3	TGTGCCAGCAGCCGTAACCAGGGGGCTAGCACAGATACGCAGTATTTT	CASSRNQGASTDTQYF
.	TRBV20-1	.	TRBJ2-7	TGCAGTGCTAGAGGTCCCGGAGGGGATTACGAGCAGTACTTC	CSARGPGGDYEQYF
many	TRBV5-1	.	TRBJ1-2	TGCGCCAGCAGCTTGGAGGGAGTCTCTAACTATGGCTACACCTTC	CASSLEGVSNYGYTF
many	TRBV7-9	TRBD2	TRBJ2-1	TGTGCCAGCAGCACCCGCCAGCGGGGATTTGTGAATGAGCAGTTCTTC	CASSTRQRGFVNEQFF
few	TRBV3-1	.	TRBJ2-1	TGTGCCAGCAGCCGAGAGATAACCGGGACTAATGAGCAGTTCTTC	CASSREITGTNEQFF
many	TRBV5-1	.	TRBJ2-1	TGCGCCAGCAGCTTGGTGGCGAACAATGAGCAGTTCTTC	CASSLVANNEQFF
.	TRBV30	.	TRBJ2-1	TGTGCCTGGGGACGGAACAACAATGAGCAGTTCTTC	CAWGRNNNEQFF
few	TRBV28	.	TRBJ2-4	TGTGCCAGCAGTTTATCGGGCCCTGGAAACATTCAGTACTTC	CASSLSGPGNIQYF
many	TRBV5-1	.	TRBJ2-3	TGCGCCAGCAGCGCGGGACAGAATACGCAGTATTTT	CASSAGQNTQYF
.	TRBV18	TRBD1	TRBJ1-2	TGTGCCAGCTCACCTCAGGGGGTAGGTCATGGCTACACCTTC	CASSPQGVGHGYTF
few	TRBV5-1	TRBD2	TRBJ2-1	TGCGCCAGCAGCTTGCCGAGACTAGCGGGGGGTGATGAGCAGTTCTTC	CASSLPRLAGGDEQFF
many	TRBV7-9	TRBD2	TRBJ2-3	TGTGCCAGCAGCTTAGCGCCTAGCGGGGGGGCGGCAGATACGCAGTATTTT	CASSLAPSGGAADTQYF
few	TRBV5-1	.	TRBJ2-1	TGCGCCAGCAGCGCGGACAGAATTAATGAGCAGTTCTTC	CASSADRINEQFF
.	TRBV2	.	TRBJ2-7	TGTGCCAGCAAAATGGGACGGGGATCCTACGAGCAGTACTTC	CASKMGRGSYEQYF
.	TRBV5-1	.	TRBJ2-7	TGCGCCAGCAGCTTAAGACAGAGCTACTACGAGCAGTACTTC	CASSLRQSYYEQYF
many	TRBV7-9	TRBD2	TRBJ2-5	TGTGCCAGCACCCTAGCGGGGATTCAGACCCAGTACTTC	CASTLAGIQTQYF
.	TRBV6-5	.	TRBJ2-1	TGTGCCAGCAGTCCTCGGGGTAGCGGCCCATTCAATGAGCAGTTCTTC	CASSPRGSGPFNEQFF
many	TRBV11-3	.	TRBJ2-3	TGTGCCAGCAGCTTGGCGGAAGATACGCAGTATTTT	CASSLAEDTQYF
.	TRBV28	.	TRBJ1-5	TGTGCCAGCACATCAGGACGGAAAAGCAATCAGCCCCAGCATTTT	CASTSGRKSNQPQHF
many	TRBV29-1	.	TRBJ2-5	TGCAGCGTTGGAATTTCGGGGCACCAAGAGACCCAGTACTTC	CSVGISGHQETQYF
few	TRBV28	.	TRBJ1-5	TGTGCCAGCAGTCCTCGGGAGGGGACCAATCAGCCCCAGCATTTT	CASSPREGTNQPQHF
few	TRBV10-3	.	TRBJ1-3	TGTGCCATCAACCAGGACAAAGGAGGTGGAAACACCATATATTTT	CAINQDKGGGNTIYF
once	TRBV12-3/TRBV12-4	.	TRBJ1-1	TGTGCCAGCAGTTTCGGACAAACTGAAGCTTTCTTT	CASSFGQTEAFF
few	TRBV12-3/TRBV12-4	.	TRBJ2-5	TGTGCCAGGGAGGGGGGCACGGGCGAGACCCAGTACTTC	CAREGGTGETQYF
many	TRBV5-1	.	TRBJ1-2	TGCGCCAGCCGGCCCGGTGGGAGTGGTGGAGACTACTGGGGCTATGGCTACACCTTC	CASRPGGSGGDYWGYGYTF
.	TRBV10-3	.	TRBJ2-7	TGTGCCATCAGTGAGGGGACTGGACCCTCCTACGAGCAGTACTTC	CAISEGTGPSYEQYF
few	TRBV5-6	.	TRBJ2-1	TGTGCCAGCAGCTCATACAGGGAAAGGAATGAGCAGTTCTTC	CASSSYRERNEQFF
few	TRBV7-9	TRBD1	TRBJ2-7	TGTGCCAGCAGCCCCGCCCGGGTTGGACAGGGCGGTTCCTACGAGCAGTACTTC	CASSPARVGQGGSYEQYF
.	TRBV6-5	TRBD1	TRBJ2-7	TGTGCCAGCAGCCGGACAGGGGGACCCTACGAGCAGTACTTC	CASSRTGGPYEQYF
.	TRBV6-5	.	TRBJ1-2	TGTGCCAGCAGTTACTTGGGAGTTAGCTATGGCTACACCTTC	CASSYLGVSYGYTF
few	TRBV5-1	TRBD2	TRBJ2-3	TGCGCCAGCAGCACCCTGGGGCTAGCGGGGGCAGATACGCAGTATTTT	CASSTLGLAGADTQYF
few	TRBV5-1	.	TRBJ2-2	TGCGCCAGCAGCTTGGCCGTCGGGGTAGCCACCGGGGAGCTGTTTTTT	CASSLAVGVATGELFF
few	TRBV5-1	.	TRBJ2-5	TGCGCCAGCAGTGTTACAGGTCCTCAAGAGACCCAGTACTTC	CASSVTGPQETQYF
few	TRBV18	TRBD1	TRBJ1-2	TGTGCCAGCTCACCACCGACAGGGGTTGTGGGCTACACCTTC	CASSPPTGVVGYTF
many	TRBV5-1	TRBD2	TRBJ2-3	TGCGCCAGCAGCCTTGGGACTAGCGGGTCCACAGATACGCAGTATTTT	CASSLGTSGSTDTQYF
.	TRBV6-2/TRBV6-3	.	TRBJ1-5	TGTGCCAGCACGAAGGACCTCGGGCATGGAAGCAATCAGCCCCAGCATTTT	CASTKDLGHGSNQPQHF
many	TRBV7-9	.	TRBJ2-3	TGTGCCAGCAGCTTAGACCCCGGGGCAGATACGCAGTATTTT	CASSLDPGADTQYF
.	TRBV9	TRBD1	TRBJ2-3	TGTGCCAGCAGCTCCCATTGGGGACAGGGGCCCACAGATACGCAGTATTTT	CASSSHWGQGPTDTQYF
many	TRBV5-1	.	TRBJ1-1	TGCGCCAGCAGCCGGGACGGGGGGAAATTCATGAACACTGAAGCTTTCTTT	CASSRDGGKFMNTEAFF
many	TRBV7-9	TRBD2	TRBJ2-3	TGTGCCAGCAGCCTAGCGGGGGTAGATACGCAGTATTTT	CASSLAGVDTQYF
.	TRBV9	TRBD2	TRBJ2-5	TGTGCCAGCAGCCAGGGAACTAGCGGACTCCAAGAGACCCAGTACTTC	CASSQGTSGLQETQYF
many	TRBV18	.	TRBJ2-2	TGTGCCAGCTCAGAAGACGGCTTGAACACCGGGGAGCTGTTTTTT	CASSEDGLNTGELFF
few	TRBV5-1	.	TRBJ1-5	TGCGCCAGCAGCCCAACCGACAGCCGCAATCAGCCCCAGCATTTT	CASSPTDSRNQPQHF
many	TRBV5-4	.	TRBJ2-2	TGTGCCAGCAGCTCTGGTGGACGGACCGGGGAGCTGTTTTTT	CASSSGGRTGELFF
.	TRBV27	TRBD2	TRBJ2-3	TGTGCCAGCAGCTTCGTAGCGGGGGGGAAGGATACGCAGTATTTT	CASSFVAGGKDTQYF
many	TRBV5-8	.	TRBJ2-3	TGTGCCAGCAGCGGGTACATGGGTACGCAGTATTTT	CASSGYMGTQYF
few	TRBV19	TRBD2	TRBJ2-5	TGTGCCAGTAGTATAGAGGGACTAGCGGGTGAGACCCAGTACTTC	CASSIEGLAGETQYF
many	TRBV5-1	TRBD1	TRBJ2-6	TGCGCCAGCAGCTTTTTGGGACAGGGGGCCGGGGCCAACGTCCTGACTTTC	CASSFLGQGAGANVLTF
.	TRBV5-1	TRBD1	TRBJ1-2	TGCGCCAGCAGACACCTTCCTCTGGAAGGGGGCGAGGTTGGCTACACCTTC	CASRHLPLEGGEVGYTF
.	TRBV24-1	.	TRBJ2-3	TGTGCCACCAGTGACCGCTCAGCACACGATACGCAGTATTTT	CATSDRSAHDTQYF
.	TRBV4-2	TRBD1	TRBJ2-5	TGTGCCAGCAGCCTGACAGGGGAGCGGGAGACCCAGTACTTC	CASSLTGERETQYF
.	TRBV7-6	TRBD1	TRBJ1-3	TGTGCCAGCAGCTGGGACAGTAACGGAAACACCATATATTTT	CASSWDSNGNTIYF